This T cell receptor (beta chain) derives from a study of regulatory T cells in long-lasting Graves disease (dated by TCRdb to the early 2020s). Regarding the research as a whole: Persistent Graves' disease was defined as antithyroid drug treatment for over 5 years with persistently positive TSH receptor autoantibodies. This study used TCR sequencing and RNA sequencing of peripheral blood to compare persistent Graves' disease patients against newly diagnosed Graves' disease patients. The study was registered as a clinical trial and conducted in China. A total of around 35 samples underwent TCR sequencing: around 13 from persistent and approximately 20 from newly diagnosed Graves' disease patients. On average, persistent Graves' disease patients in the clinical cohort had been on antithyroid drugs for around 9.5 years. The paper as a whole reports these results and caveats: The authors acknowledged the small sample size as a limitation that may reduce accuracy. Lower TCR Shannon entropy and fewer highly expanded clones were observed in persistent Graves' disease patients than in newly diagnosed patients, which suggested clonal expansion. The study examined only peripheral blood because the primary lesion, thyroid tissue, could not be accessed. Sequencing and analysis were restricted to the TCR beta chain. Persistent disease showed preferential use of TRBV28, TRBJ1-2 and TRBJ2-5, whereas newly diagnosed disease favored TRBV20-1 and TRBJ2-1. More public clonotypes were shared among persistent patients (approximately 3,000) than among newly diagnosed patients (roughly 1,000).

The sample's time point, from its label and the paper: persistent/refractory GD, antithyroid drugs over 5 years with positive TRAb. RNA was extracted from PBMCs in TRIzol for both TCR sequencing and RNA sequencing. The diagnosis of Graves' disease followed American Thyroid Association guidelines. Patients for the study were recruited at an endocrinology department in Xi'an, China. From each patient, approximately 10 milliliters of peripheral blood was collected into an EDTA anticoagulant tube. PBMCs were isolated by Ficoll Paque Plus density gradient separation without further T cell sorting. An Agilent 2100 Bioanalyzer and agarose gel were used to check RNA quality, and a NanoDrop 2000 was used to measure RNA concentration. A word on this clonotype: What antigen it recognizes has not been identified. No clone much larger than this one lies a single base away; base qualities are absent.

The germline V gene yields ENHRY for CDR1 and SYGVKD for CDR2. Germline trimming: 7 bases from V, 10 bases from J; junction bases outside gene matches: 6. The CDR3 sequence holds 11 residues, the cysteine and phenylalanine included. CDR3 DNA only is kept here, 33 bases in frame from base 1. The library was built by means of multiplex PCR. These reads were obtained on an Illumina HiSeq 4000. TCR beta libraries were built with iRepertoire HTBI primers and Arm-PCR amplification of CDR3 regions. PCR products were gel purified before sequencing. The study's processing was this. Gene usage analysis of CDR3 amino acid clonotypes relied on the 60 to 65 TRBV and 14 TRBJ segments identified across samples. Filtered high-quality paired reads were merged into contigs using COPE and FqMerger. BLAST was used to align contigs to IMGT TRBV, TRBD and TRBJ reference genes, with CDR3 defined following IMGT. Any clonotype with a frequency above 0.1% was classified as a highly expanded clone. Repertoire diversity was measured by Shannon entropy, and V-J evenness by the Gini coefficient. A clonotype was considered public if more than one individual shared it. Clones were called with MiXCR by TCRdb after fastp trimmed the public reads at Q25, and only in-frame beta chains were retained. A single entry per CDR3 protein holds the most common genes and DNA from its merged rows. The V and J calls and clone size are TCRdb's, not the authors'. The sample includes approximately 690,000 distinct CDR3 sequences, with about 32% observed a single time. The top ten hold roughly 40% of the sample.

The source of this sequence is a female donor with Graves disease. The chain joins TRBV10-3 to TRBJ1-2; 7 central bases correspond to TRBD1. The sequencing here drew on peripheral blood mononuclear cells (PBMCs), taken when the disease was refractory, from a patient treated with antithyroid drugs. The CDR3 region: CAIKGDRDYTF. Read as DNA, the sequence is TGTGCCATCAAGGGGGACAGAGACTACACCTTC.